The 15 T cell receptor beta chains below come from one sample, sequenced in a study of CD8 T cells in Susac syndrome. RNA amounts of roughly 0.5 to 1 ug underwent reverse transcription with random hexamers. TCRdb redid the calling of the immunoSEQ multiplex PCR reads with MiXCR, one entry per CDR3 protein. The sample shows 130,000 or so distinct CDR3 sequences, approximately 95% of them seen only once. The specimen sequenced was CD4+ T cells from PBMCs. These receptor sequences come from a human donor with multiple sclerosis.

The chain couples TRBV20-1 to TRBJ2-3; D unclear. The CDR3 covers 14 residues. Germline V gene data show CDR1 as DFQATT and CDR2 as SNEGSKA (reference sequence). Trimming took off 3 bases at V and 0 bases at J, with 10 bases between the two ends. CDR3 DNA sequence: TGCAGTGCTAGCGGAGTCCCTAGCACAGATACGCAGTATTTT. It translates to CSASGVPSTDTQYF.

V gene TRBV20-1 combines with J gene TRBJ2-5; D uncertain. Between the trimmed V and J ends, which lost 4 bases and 4 bases, there was a span of 7 bases. The CDR3 consists of 11 residues. The germline gives CDR1 DFQATT, CDR2 SNEGSKA (reference sequence). The CDR3 sequence is CSAMKGETQYF. The CDR3 DNA follows: TGCAGTGCTATGAAGGGAGAGACCCAGTACTTC.

The chain recombines TRBV25-1 with TRBJ2-1; no reliable D call. V was clipped by 8 bases and J by 6 bases, with 23 bases between them. CDR1 is MGHDK, CDR2 SYGVNS, per germline. The CDR3 is 16 residues long. The CDR3 region has the DNA TGTGCCAGCGAGCAGACGGGCGGCATCGTAATCAATGAGCAGTTCTTC. This sequence encodes CASEQTGGIVINEQFF.

The J gene is TRBJ2-1, the V gene TRBV20-1; 10 bases match TRBD2. The CDR3 is 16 residues long. CDR1 and CDR2 (germline): DFQATT, SNEGSKA (reference sequence). V was pared by 0 bases and J by 7 bases, with 9 bases of the junction left unmatched. Here the CDR3 reads CSARDSQLAGRNEQFF. The DNA for the CDR3 is TGCAGTGCTAGAGATTCCCAACTAGCGGGACGTAATGAGCAGTTCTTC.

Details on this clonotype: Sequence at one end of the junction differs from germline and may be a read error. This CDR3 reads CASSVSTQRGLPYNEQFF. The DNA for the CDR3 is TGTGCCAGCAGTGTATCGACCCAAAGGGGTCTCCCCTACAATGAGCAGTTCTTC. The chain combines TRBV27 with TRBJ2-1, with a weak D call TRBD1 (5 bases). Germline CDR1 and CDR2: MNHEY and SMNVEV (reference sequence). The CDR3 extends over 18 amino acids.

This chain uses TRBV5-1 with TRBJ2-1, with 10 bases aligning to TRBD2. Losses at the gene ends were 0 bases for V and 5 bases for J; bases not matched to a gene: 2. The CDR3 consists of 15 residues. The germline V gene encodes CDR1 SGHRS and CDR2 YFSETQ. Here the CDR3 DNA reads TGCGCCAGCAGCTTGGTAACTAGCGGGAACAATGAGCAGTTCTTC. It codes for CASSLVTSGNNEQFF.

The genes are TRBV5-4 and TRBJ2-5; 10 bases agree with TRBD1. The CDR3 contains 16 residues. Looked up from germline, CDR1 is SGHNT and CDR2 is YYREEE (reference sequence). The V and J ends lost 4 bases and 2 bases, in that order; junction bases with no gene match: 8. The CDR3: CASSRNRDRGQETQYF. DNA for the CDR3: TGTGCCAGCAGCCGAAACCGGGACAGGGGACAAGAGACCCAGTACTTC.

The gene calls are TRBV19 and TRBJ2-7; TRBD1 agrees at 10 bases. This CDR3 contains 16 residues. V lost 4 bases and J lost 5; bases outside the gene matches: 11. Germline-derived CDR1 and CDR2 are LNHDA and SQIVND (reference sequence). CDR3 DNA sequence: TGTGCCAGTAGTAAACTACCGGGACAGGGGTTCAACGAGCAGTACTTC. It translates to CASSKLPGQGFNEQYF. The full variable domain, with the rest looked up from reference TRBV19 and TRBJ2-7, is DGGITQSPKYLFRKEGQNVTLSCEQNLNHDAMYWYRQDPGQGLRLIYYSQIVNDFQKGDIAEGYSVSREKKESFPLTVTSAQKNPTAFYLCASSKLPGQGFNEQYFGPGTRLTVT.

The chain uses TRBV9 and TRBJ2-4, with D tentatively TRBD1 or TRBD2 (7 bases each). The CDR3 is 14 amino acids. The V and J ends lost 6 bases and 6 bases respectively, with 16 bases between them. The germline gives CDR1 SGDLS, CDR2 YYNGEE. CDR3 sequence reads: CASTPGGALNIQYF. For the CDR3, the DNA is TGTGCCAGCACTCCAGGGGGGGCCTTAAACATTCAGTACTTC.

The rearrangement links TRBV7-2 to TRBJ1-2, with 7 bases aligning to TRBD1. The V and J ends lost 5 bases and 4 bases, in that order; junction bases with no gene match: 10. CDR1 is SGHTA, CDR2 FQGNSA, per germline. The CDR3 is 15 amino acids. The DNA of the CDR3 is TGTGCCAGCAGCCCCGGGACAGCAAAACTCTATGGCTACACCTTC. Translating gives CASSPGTAKLYGYTF.

The chain is built from TRBV27 and TRBJ2-3, with 9 bases aligning to TRBD2. Trimming removed 3 bases from V and 0 bases from J; junction bases left unmatched: 7. In germline, CDR1 is MNHEY, CDR2 SMNVEV (reference sequence). This CDR3 is built from 17 residues. The CDR3 region has the DNA TGTGCCAGCAGTTTCCGTCCTAGCGGGACTAGCACAGATACGCAGTATTTT. Amino acids: CASSFRPSGTSTDTQYF.

The chain links TRBV27 to TRBJ1-1; D is perhaps TRBD1 (5 bases). The V end was cut by 8 bases, the J end by 0 bases, with 13 bases between. CDR3 length: 14 residues. Germline loops: CDR1 MNHEY, CDR2 SMNVEV (reference sequence). The DNA for the CDR3 is TGTGCCAGCCGACGGGGGGGAATGAACACTGAAGCTTTCTTT. Amino acids: CASRRGGMNTEAFF.

In DNA, the CDR3 is TGTGCCAGCAACCAGATGGGACAGGCCTACGAGCAGTACTTC. As protein: CASNQMGQAYEQYF. V gene TRBV3-1 combines with J gene TRBJ2-7, with TRBD1 matching 8 bases. This CDR3 comprises 14 residues. Germline assignment: CDR1 LGHDT and CDR2 YNNKEL (reference sequence). V lost 7 bases, J lost 2 bases, and 7 bases stayed unmatched.

The chain's CDR3 is CASNGQVNEQFF. The CDR3 bases are TGTGCCAGCAACGGCCAAGTCAATGAGCAGTTCTTC. The rearrangement joins TRBV11-2 to TRBJ2-1, with D uncertain. Germline CDR1 and CDR2: SGHAT and FQNNGV. The V and J ends lost 7 bases and 6 bases respectively, with 10 bases between them. The CDR3 spans 12 residues.

The V gene is TRBV28, the J gene TRBJ2-7; 8 bases line up with TRBD2. This CDR3 has 15 residues. Per the germline V gene, CDR1 is MDHEN and CDR2 is SYDVKM. The junction had 10 bases not matched to a gene; V was cut back by 2 bases and J by 7 bases. As DNA, the CDR3 is TGTGCCAGCAGTTTAGCGGGAGGCCCCTTGGGAGAGCAGTACTTC. Protein sequence: CASSLAGGPLGEQYF.